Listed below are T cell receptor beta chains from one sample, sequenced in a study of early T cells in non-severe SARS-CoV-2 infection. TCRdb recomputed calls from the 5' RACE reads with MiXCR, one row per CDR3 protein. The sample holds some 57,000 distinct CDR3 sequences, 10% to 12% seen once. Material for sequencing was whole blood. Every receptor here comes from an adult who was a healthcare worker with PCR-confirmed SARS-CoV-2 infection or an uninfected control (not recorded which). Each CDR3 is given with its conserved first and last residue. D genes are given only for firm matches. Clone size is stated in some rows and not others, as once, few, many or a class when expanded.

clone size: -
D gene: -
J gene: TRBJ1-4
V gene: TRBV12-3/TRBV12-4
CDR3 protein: CASSPSPLGGQVREKLFF
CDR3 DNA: TGTGCCAGCAGTCCTAGCCCTTTAGGGGGGCAAGTCCGGGAAAAACTGTTTTTT

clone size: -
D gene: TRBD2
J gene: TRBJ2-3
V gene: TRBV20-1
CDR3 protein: CSARVAGGRDTQYF
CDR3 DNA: TGCAGTGCTAGAGTAGCGGGGGGGCGAGATACGCAGTATTTT

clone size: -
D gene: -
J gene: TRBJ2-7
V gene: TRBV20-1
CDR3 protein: CSALLQGWNF
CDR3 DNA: TGCAGTGCCCTTTTACAGGGATGGAACTTC

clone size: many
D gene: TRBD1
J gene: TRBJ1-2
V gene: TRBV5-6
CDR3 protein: CASSLQPPGQRYGYTF
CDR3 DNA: TGTGCCAGCAGCTTACAACCACCGGGACAGAGGTATGGCTACACCTTC

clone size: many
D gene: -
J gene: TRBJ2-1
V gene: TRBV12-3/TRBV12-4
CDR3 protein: CASSAHRAGLSYNEQFF
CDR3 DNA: TGTGCCAGCAGCGCCCACCGGGCGGGGCTCTCCTACAATGAGCAGTTCTTC

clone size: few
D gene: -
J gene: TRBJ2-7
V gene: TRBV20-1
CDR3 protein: CSAGRNEQYF
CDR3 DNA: TGCAGTGCAGGGAGGAACGAGCAGTACTTC

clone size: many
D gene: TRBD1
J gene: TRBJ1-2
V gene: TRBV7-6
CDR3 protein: CASSLRDSSYGYTF
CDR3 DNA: TGTGCCAGCAGCTTAAGGGACAGCTCCTATGGCTACACCTTC

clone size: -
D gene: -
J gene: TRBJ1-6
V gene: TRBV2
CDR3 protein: CASSEERPSSYNSPLHF
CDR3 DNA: TGTGCCAGCAGTGAAGAACGGCCTAGCTCCTATAATTCACCCCTCCACTTT

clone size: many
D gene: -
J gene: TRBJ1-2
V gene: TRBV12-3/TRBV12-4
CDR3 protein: CASSNRPYYGYTF
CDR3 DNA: TGTGCCAGCAGTAACAGGCCATACTATGGCTACACCTTC

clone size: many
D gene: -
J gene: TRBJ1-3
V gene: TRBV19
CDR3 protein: CASSPGTSPGNTIYF
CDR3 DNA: TGTGCCAGTAGCCCCGGGACTTCGCCTGGAAACACCATATATTTT

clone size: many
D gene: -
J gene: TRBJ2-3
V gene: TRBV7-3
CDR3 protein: CASSLMRGPTDTQYF
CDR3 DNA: TGTGCCAGCAGCCTAATGCGGGGGCCCACAGATACGCAGTATTTT

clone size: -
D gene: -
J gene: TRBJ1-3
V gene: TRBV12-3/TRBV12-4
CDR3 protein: CASSFSGNVGAENTIYF
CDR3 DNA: TGTGCCAGCAGTTTCTCAGGGAACGTCGGGGCTGAAAACACCATATATTTT

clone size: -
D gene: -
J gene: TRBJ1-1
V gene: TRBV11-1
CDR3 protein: CASSHPGGKNTEAFF
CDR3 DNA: TGTGCCAGCAGCCATCCCGGGGGGAAGAACACTGAAGCTTTCTTT

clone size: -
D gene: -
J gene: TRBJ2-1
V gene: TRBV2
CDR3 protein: CASMRQPNDEQFF
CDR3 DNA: TGTGCCAGCATGCGGCAGCCTAACGATGAGCAGTTCTTC

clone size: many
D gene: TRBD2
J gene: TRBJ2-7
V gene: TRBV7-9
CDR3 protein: CASSAGGSGSSYEQYF
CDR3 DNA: TGTGCCAGCAGCGCGGGGGGCAGCGGGAGCTCCTACGAGCAGTACTTC

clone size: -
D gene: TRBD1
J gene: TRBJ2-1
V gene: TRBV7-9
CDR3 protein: CASSLGQGAQDEQFF
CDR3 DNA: TGTGCCAGCAGCTTAGGGCAGGGGGCGCAGGATGAGCAGTTCTTC

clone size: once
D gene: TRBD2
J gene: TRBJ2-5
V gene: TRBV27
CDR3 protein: CASWDLAGGTGTQYF
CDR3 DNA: TGTGCCAGTTGGGACCTAGCGGGGGGCACCGGGACCCAGTACTTC

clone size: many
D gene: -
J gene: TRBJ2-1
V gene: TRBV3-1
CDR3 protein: CASSQAGGTSYNEQFF
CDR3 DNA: TGTGCCAGCAGCCAAGCCGGGGGCACCTCCTACAATGAGCAGTTCTTC

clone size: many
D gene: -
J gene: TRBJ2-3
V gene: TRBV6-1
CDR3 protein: CASSEWTSDTQYF
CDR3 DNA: TGTGCCAGCAGTGAATGGACCTCAGATACGCAGTATTTT

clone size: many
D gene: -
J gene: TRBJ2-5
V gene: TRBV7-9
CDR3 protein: CASSSLASLAQKQETQYF
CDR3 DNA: TGTGCCAGCAGCTCACTGGCTTCTCTGGCGCAGAAACAAGAGACCCAGTACTTC

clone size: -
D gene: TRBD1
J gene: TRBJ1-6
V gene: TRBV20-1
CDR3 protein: CSAPGTGAKPLHF
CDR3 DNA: TGCAGTGCCCCCGGGACAGGTGCGAAACCCCTCCACTTT

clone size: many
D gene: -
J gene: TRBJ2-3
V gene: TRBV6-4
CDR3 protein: CASSEEGDTDTQYF
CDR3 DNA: TGTGCCAGCAGTGAGGAGGGGGACACAGATACGCAGTATTTT

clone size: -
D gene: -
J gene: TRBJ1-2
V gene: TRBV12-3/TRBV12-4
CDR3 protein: CASSTASGDGYTF
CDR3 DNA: TGTGCCAGCAGTACGGCCAGTGGGGATGGCTACACCTTC